A selection of T cell receptor beta chains follows, all from one sample in a study of T-cell memory formation after mild COVID-19. Via MiXCR, TCRdb re-called the 5' RACE reads, giving one row per CDR3 protein. The sample has about 110,000 distinct CDR3 sequences, 17% seen once. Sequencing was done on a sample of PBMCs or a T cell subset sorted from them (not recorded which). The receptors shown here come from an adult woman who had mild COVID-19 (a few samples of this study predate the infection). Cell type and time point are not known. Each CDR3 is given with its conserved first and last residue. Each record gives: D gene, V gene, clone size, J gene, CDR3 DNA, CDR3 protein. The D gene is left open where the match is weak. Expanded clones get a size class; other rows say once, few or many, or leave the size out.

>TRBD2|TRBV20-1|many|TRBJ2-7
TGCAGTGCTAGGGAGATGCGGGGTAGCGGGATGTACGAGCAGTACTTC
CSAREMRGSGMYEQYF
>NA|TRBV4-1|NA|TRBJ2-3
TGCGCCAGCAGCCGAGTGGGGGGCACAGATACGCAGTATTTT
CASSRVGGTDTQYF
>NA|TRBV12-3/TRBV12-4|NA|TRBJ1-1
TGTGCCAGCAGTCCTCGGGACGGGAACACTGAAGCTTTCTTT
CASSPRDGNTEAFF
>NA|TRBV24-1|few|TRBJ2-1
TGTGCCACCAGTGACCGTCGGAGGCAGGGGTACGGCTATGAGCAGTTCTTC
CATSDRRRQGYGYEQFF
>NA|TRBV19|NA|TRBJ2-3
TGTGCCAGTAGTATATCGACAGCCCTGGTCGCAGATACGCAGTATTTT
CASSISTALVADTQYF
>NA|TRBV5-1|few|TRBJ2-1
TGCGCCAGCAGCTTGGATACCGCCCGCAATGAGCAGTTCTTC
CASSLDTARNEQFF
>NA|TRBV9|NA|TRBJ1-2
TGTGCCAGCAGCGTAAGGACAGAAGATGCTAACTATGGCTACACCTTC
CASSVRTEDANYGYTF
>TRBD1|TRBV5-1|many|TRBJ2-3
TGCGCCAGCAGGTTCGGGACAGGCACAGATACGCAGTATTTT
CASRFGTGTDTQYF
>TRBD2|TRBV20-1|few|TRBJ2-3
TGCAGTGCTAGAGATCCACTAGCGGGGCCTCGCGGTAGCACAGATACGCAGTATTTT
CSARDPLAGPRGSTDTQYF
>NA|TRBV7-8|few|TRBJ2-5
TGTGCCAGCAGCCCCTCAGAAGAGACCCAGTACTTC
CASSPSEETQYF
>NA|TRBV7-2|few|TRBJ2-3
TGTGCCAGCAGCGGGCCCGTGGAGGCAGATACGCAGTATTTT
CASSGPVEADTQYF
>TRBD2|TRBV20-1|NA|TRBJ2-7
TGCAGTGCTAGAAAGACTAGCGGGTACGAGCAGTACTTC
CSARKTSGYEQYF
>NA|TRBV20-1|NA|TRBJ2-7
TGCAGTGCCGCAGGGACCTCCTACGAGCAGTACTTC
CSAAGTSYEQYF
>TRBD1|TRBV20-1|few|TRBJ2-5
TGCAGTGCGCCCTCCCGGGACAGACAAGAGACCCAGTACTTC
CSAPSRDRQETQYF
>NA|TRBV6-2/TRBV6-3|NA|TRBJ2-7
TGTGCCAGCAGTTACTCGCGGGGCCCTTGGGGCGAGCAGTACTTC
CASSYSRGPWGEQYF
>NA|TRBV7-8|few|TRBJ1-2
TGTGCCAGCACCCCCGACCGGGGTGACTATGGCTACACCTTC
CASTPDRGDYGYTF
>NA|TRBV13|few|TRBJ2-2
TGTGCCAGCAGCCCAAGGGACACGAACAACGGGGAGCTGTTTTTT
CASSPRDTNNGELFF
>TRBD2|TRBV5-6|many|TRBJ2-7
TGTGCCAGCAGCTTTACTAGCGATTCCTACGAGCAGTACTTC
CASSFTSDSYEQYF
>TRBD2|TRBV4-1|few|TRBJ2-7
TGCGCCAGCAGCTTAGCGGGGGGAGACTACGAGCAGTACTTC
CASSLAGGDYEQYF
>NA|TRBV12-3/TRBV12-4|NA|TRBJ2-1
TGTGCCACCCCCGAGCGGCCAGGTTACAATGAGCAGTTCTTC
CATPERPGYNEQFF
>NA|TRBV27|NA|TRBJ2-1
TGTGCCAGCAGTTTAGGAGGACAAGAGCAGTTCTTC
CASSLGGQEQFF
>NA|TRBV12-3/TRBV12-4|few|TRBJ2-7
TGTGCCAGCAGTGGACACGGAAGCGGAGACTACGAGCAGTACTTC
CASSGHGSGDYEQYF
>NA|TRBV7-9|NA|TRBJ2-7
TGTGCCAGCAGCTCCCGAGTGGGGAACTCCTACGAGCAGTACTTC
CASSSRVGNSYEQYF
>NA|TRBV7-2|NA|TRBJ2-7
TGTGCCAGCAGCTTAGAAACCTGGTGCGCGGACGAGCAGTACTTC
CASSLETWCADEQYF
>TRBD2|TRBV7-6|few|TRBJ2-1
TGTGCCAGCAGTCCGGGACTAGCGGGGGGACCATACAATGAGCAGTTCTTC
CASSPGLAGGPYNEQFF
>NA|TRBV12-3/TRBV12-4|NA|TRBJ2-5
TGTGCCAGCTGGGGGTTGGAAGAGACCCAGTACTTC
CASWGLEETQYF
>NA|TRBV7-9|NA|TRBJ2-7
TGTGCCAGCAGCTTTTCCGGGGGAGAGGGCTACGAGCAGTACTTC
CASSFSGGEGYEQYF
>NA|TRBV7-9|NA|TRBJ1-1
TGTGCCAGCAGCTTAGGCTCTGGCAGAGAAGCTTTCTTT
CASSLGSGREAFF
>NA|TRBV4-2|NA|TRBJ2-7
TGTGCCAGCAGCCAAGATACGGGCTACCTTCCCGAGCAGTACTTC
CASSQDTGYLPEQYF
>NA|TRBV28|NA|TRBJ2-5
TGTGCCAGCCGTGGGACGTACCGAGAGACCCAGTACTTC
CASRGTYRETQYF
>NA|TRBV20-1|NA|TRBJ2-1
TGCAGTGCTAGTACGGGACGAGATTACAATGAGCAGTTCTTC
CSASTGRDYNEQFF
>TRBD1|TRBV6-6|NA|TRBJ1-3
TGTGCCAGCAGTCCGGGACAGGGAGGAAACACCATATATTTT
CASSPGQGGNTIYF
>NA|TRBV6-5|few|TRBJ2-1
TGTGCCAGCAGCCCAGGGGGAGGAGATGAGCAGTTCTTC
CASSPGGGDEQFF
>TRBD1|TRBV11-2|few|TRBJ1-4
TGTGCCAGCAGCCACAGGGGGCTGACTAATGAAAAACTGTTTTTT
CASSHRGLTNEKLFF